A selection of T cell receptor beta chains follows, all from one sample in a study of blood T cell repertoires in COVID-19. Sequenced by immunoSEQ multiplex PCR; TCRdb stores in-frame clones only, minus some. The sample records 200,000 to 300,000 clones, roughly 81% being singletons. The sample consisted of peripheral blood. These receptors all come from a man aged 50 or older with acute or convalescent COVID-19. CDR3s include the opening cysteine and the closing phenylalanine or tryptophan. Each record gives: J gene, D gene, V gene, CDR3 protein. D genes are given only for firm matches.

j_call: TRBJ2-7; d_call: TRBD2; v_call: TRBV6-5; cdr3_aa: CASTKLAGNYEQYF
j_call: TRBJ2-7; d_call: TRBD1; v_call: TRBV6-5; cdr3_aa: CASSYGTGEYEQYF
j_call: TRBJ2-3; d_call: TRBD2; v_call: TRBV11-3; cdr3_aa: CASSLTSGYSTDTQYF
j_call: TRBJ1-2; d_call: TRBD1; v_call: TRBV7-8; cdr3_aa: CASSLGTGGHYGYTF
j_call: TRBJ1-2; d_call: -; v_call: TRBV6-5; cdr3_aa: CASNELDRTYGYTF
j_call: TRBJ2-7; d_call: TRBD1; v_call: TRBV25-1; cdr3_aa: CASSDSPGQGTYEQYF
j_call: TRBJ1-2; d_call: TRBD1; v_call: TRBV30; cdr3_aa: CAWSLDRGSYGYTF
j_call: TRBJ1-6; d_call: -; v_call: TRBV6-6; cdr3_aa: CASSYPGQPNSPLHF
j_call: TRBJ2-3; d_call: -; v_call: TRBV12-3/TRBV12-4; cdr3_aa: CASSFQSPDTQYF
j_call: TRBJ1-2; d_call: -; v_call: TRBV4-2; cdr3_aa: CASSQEAGEIDYGYTF
j_call: TRBJ1-2; d_call: -; v_call: TRBV21-1; cdr3_aa: CASSKEGRGNYGYTF
j_call: TRBJ2-7; d_call: -; v_call: TRBV6-5; cdr3_aa: CASSYSGDFEQYF
j_call: TRBJ2-1; d_call: TRBD1; v_call: TRBV27; cdr3_aa: CASSIGQGSYNEQFF
j_call: TRBJ1-5; d_call: TRBD1; v_call: TRBV19; cdr3_aa: CASSDDRGGNQPQHF
j_call: TRBJ1-1; d_call: TRBD1; v_call: TRBV24-1; cdr3_aa: CATSDSGQGVTTEAFF
j_call: TRBJ2-7; d_call: TRBD2; v_call: TRBV23-1; cdr3_aa: CASTPSGGADYEQYF
j_call: TRBJ2-5; d_call: -; v_call: TRBV14; cdr3_aa: CASSQGSWETQYF
j_call: TRBJ2-7; d_call: TRBD2; v_call: TRBV27; cdr3_aa: CASSLAPSGNYEQYF
j_call: TRBJ1-4; d_call: TRBD1; v_call: TRBV6-5; cdr3_aa: CASSYSFGQGDEKLFF
j_call: TRBJ1-5; d_call: TRBD1; v_call: TRBV6-2/TRBV6-3; cdr3_aa: CASSSGTGKADQPQHF
j_call: TRBJ1-1; d_call: -; v_call: TRBV11-3; cdr3_aa: CASSPRVRSSEAFF
j_call: TRBJ1-4; d_call: -; v_call: TRBV12-3/TRBV12-4; cdr3_aa: CASSLARGGLFF
j_call: TRBJ1-5; d_call: -; v_call: TRBV28; cdr3_aa: CASSLFGGGQPQHF
j_call: TRBJ2-7; d_call: TRBD1; v_call: TRBV6-5; cdr3_aa: CASNQIQGTYEQYF
j_call: TRBJ2-2; d_call: TRBD2; v_call: TRBV7-7; cdr3_aa: CASSPSGTSGGITGELFF
j_call: TRBJ2-7; d_call: -; v_call: TRBV2; cdr3_aa: CALSTGTEQYF
j_call: TRBJ1-2; d_call: TRBD1; v_call: TRBV5-4; cdr3_aa: CASSPNGQGTRNYGYTF
j_call: TRBJ2-5; d_call: TRBD2; v_call: TRBV11-3; cdr3_aa: CASSFEGREQETQYF
j_call: TRBJ2-7; d_call: TRBD2; v_call: TRBV9; cdr3_aa: CASSAHPTSGRAQQYF
j_call: TRBJ1-5; d_call: -; v_call: TRBV4-1; cdr3_aa: CASSQDPGKILNQPQHF
j_call: TRBJ2-2; d_call: TRBD2; v_call: TRBV10-3; cdr3_aa: CAISGTGLDTGELFF
j_call: TRBJ1-4; d_call: -; v_call: TRBV9; cdr3_aa: CASIAFRGLANEKLFF
j_call: TRBJ2-3; d_call: -; v_call: TRBV14; cdr3_aa: CASSFLSTDTQYF
j_call: TRBJ1-3; d_call: -; v_call: TRBV6-5; cdr3_aa: CASSTDRKQGNTIYF
j_call: TRBJ2-1; d_call: TRBD2; v_call: TRBV19; cdr3_aa: CASSHAAGWHNEQFF
j_call: TRBJ1-5; d_call: -; v_call: TRBV25-1; cdr3_aa: CASSEGQYSNQPQHF